A single sample gave rise to the 18 T cell receptor beta chains below, sequenced in a study of blood T cells in healthy people across ages (dated by TCRdb to about 2015). To prepare the library, 5' RACE was applied. Sequencing was performed on an Illumina HiSeq 2500. A second PCR of about 6 to 12 cycles was performed with a sample-barcoded 5' primer and a J-beta primer mix. TCRdb reanalyzed the raw reads on its own, using fastp at Q25 for trimming and MiXCR for clone calling, and kept in-frame beta chains. When rows share a CDR3 protein, they turn into one entry using the most common DNA and genes. This sample is represented by about 750,000 distinct CDR3 sequences; around half of them were singletons. The ten largest account for around 41% of the sample. Material: blood. The source is a man older than 75 in good health.

The chain uses TRBV4-1 and TRBJ2-1; 16 positions match TRBD2. J was trimmed by 4 bases and V by 4 bases; bases with no gene match: 7. The CDR3 is 18 residues long. Germline CDR1 reads MGHRA; CDR2 reads YSYEKL. CDR3 loop: CASSLGLAGGKAYNEQFF. The CDR3 coding sequence is TGCGCCAGCAGCCTGGGACTAGCGGGAGGGAAGGCTTACAATGAGCAGTTCTTC.

V usage is TRBV6-5 and J usage is TRBJ1-2, with TRBD1 matching over 8 bases. The CDR3 runs 14 residues. Germline V CDR1 and CDR2: MNHEY, SVGAGI. Germline trimming cut 7 bases from V and 1 base from J; bases unmatched to any gene: 5. This CDR3 reads CASTPTGVNYGYTF. For the CDR3, the DNA is TGTGCCAGCACCCCGACAGGGGTTAACTATGGCTACACCTTC.

A few counts support this clonotype. V and J are TRBV25-1 and TRBJ2-7; D is unclear. CDR1 and CDR2 from the germline V gene are MGHDK and SYGVNS. CDR3 size: 14 residues. V was pared by 2 bases and J by 1 base, with 9 bases between. The CDR3 loop is CASSEMGYSYEQYF. The CDR3 DNA follows: TGTGCCAGCAGTGAAATGGGGTATTCCTACGAGCAGTACTTC.

The genes are TRBV2 and TRBJ2-4; D is perhaps TRBD2 (6 bases). The end of the DNA fits TRBJ2-7 better, so the J call may be wrong. Per the germline V gene, CDR1 is SNHLY and CDR2 is FYNNEI. CDR3 length: 14 residues. The CDR3, as DNA: TGTGCCAGCAGTGAAATGGGACTTGTTTACGAGCAGTACTTC. Amino acids: CASSEMGLVYEQYF.

V is TRBV20-1 and J is TRBJ2-1; TRBD2 matches 9 bases. V shed 0 bases and J 7 bases; nucleotides not matched to a gene: 13. The germline V gene has CDR1 DFQATT and CDR2 SNEGSKA (reference sequence). There are 17 residues in the CDR3. CDR3 nucleotides: TGCAGTGCTAGAGATCTGAGGCTAGCGGGAAATTGGAATGAGCAGTTCTTC. Its translation: CSARDLRLAGNWNEQFF.

The CDR3 reads CASSSGGDEKLFF. As DNA, the CDR3 is TGCGCCAGCAGCTCAGGGGGTGATGAAAAACTGTTTTTT. The genes are TRBV5-1 and TRBJ1-4; 7 bases match TRBD1. With V trimmed by 3 bases and J by 6 bases, 2 bases remained unmatched. This CDR3 is 13 amino acids long. From germline, CDR1 is SGHRS and CDR2 YFSETQ.

This clonotype has only a few counts. The chain is built from TRBV6-1 and TRBJ2-7; D possibly corresponds to TRBD1 (6 bases). The germline gives CDR1 MNHNS, CDR2 SASEGT. The V and J ends lost 0 bases and 3 bases respectively, with 9 bases between them. The CDR3 has 14 amino acids. The CDR3 sequence: CASSEAGGIYEQYF. DNA of the CDR3: TGTGCCAGCAGTGAAGCAGGGGGAATCTACGAGCAGTACTTC.

J is TRBJ2-4 and V is TRBV20-1; D is possibly TRBD2 (6 bases). The J call is uncertain, as TRBJ2-7 better fits the DNA end. Germline V gene lookup returns CDR1 DFQATT and CDR2 SNEGSKA (reference sequence). The length of the CDR3 is 17 residues. CDR3 nucleotides: TGCAGTGCTAGAGGGGACTCCAACACGTTGCTATTTTACGAGCAGTACTTC. This codes for CSARGDSNTLLFYEQYF.

This chain uses TRBV20-1 with TRBJ2-5, with D tentatively TRBD2 (6 bases). The better agreement between TRBJ2-7 and the DNA end casts doubt on the J call. This CDR3 is 16 amino acids long. The germline gives CDR1 DFQATT, CDR2 SNEGSKA (reference sequence). CDR3 amino acids: CSARDLGGSGGGEQYF. The DNA of the CDR3 is TGCAGTGCTAGAGATCTTGGTGGTAGCGGAGGAGGCGAGCAGTACTTC.

This chain uses TRBV6-2 or TRBV6-3 with TRBJ2-4, with D tentatively TRBD2 (6 bases). The J call may be faulty, since TRBJ2-7 better matches the DNA end. The CDR3 length is 15 residues. CDR1 and CDR2 from the germline V gene are MNHEY and SVGEGT. Here the CDR3 reads CASSLLAGLGYEQYF. Written as DNA, the CDR3 is TGTGCCAGCAGTTTACTGGCGGGACTGGGCTACGAGCAGTACTTC.

The rearrangement uses TRBV6-1 and TRBJ2-1; 11 positions match TRBD2. Germline V gene lookup returns CDR1 MNHNS and CDR2 SASEGT. The CDR3 has 19 amino acids. J gave up 0 bases and V 7 bases, and 14 bases lay outside the gene matches. CDR3 nucleotides: TGTGCCAGCATCCCCATACTAGCGGGAGCCCATCGCTCCTACAATGAGCAGTTCTTC. Protein product: CASIPILAGAHRSYNEQFF.

The V call is TRBV3-1, the J call TRBJ2-5; D call uncertain. V lost 2 bases, J lost 5 bases, and 12 bases lay in between. CDR3 size: 14 residues. Germline V CDR1 and CDR2: LGHDT, YNNKEL (reference sequence). CDR3 bases: TGTGCCAGCAGCCAAATAGGGTTTGGGGAGACCCAGTACTTC. It is translated as CASSQIGFGETQYF.

The table lists this clonotype with a few counts. This chain connects TRBV6-5 to TRBJ2-1, with TRBD2 matching 9 bases. Germline loops: CDR1 MNHEY, CDR2 SVGAGI. CDR3 length: 15 residues. V was pared by 4 bases and J by 5 bases, with 6 bases of the junction left unmatched. In DNA, the CDR3 is TGTGCCAGCAGTTTGACTAGCGGAAATAACAATGAGCAGTTCTTC. Protein product: CASSLTSGNNNEQFF.

This chain uses TRBV20-1 with TRBJ1-2; no definite D call. The germline gives CDR1 DFQATT, CDR2 SNEGSKA (reference sequence). V was cut by 4 bases and J by 9 bases, with 15 bases left in between. CDR3 length: 12 residues. In DNA, the CDR3 is TGCAGTGCTACTCCGGACGGGAGGCGCTACACCTTC. Translation: CSATPDGRRYTF.

The chain couples TRBV20-1 to TRBJ2-5, with 13 nucleotides matching TRBD2. The tail of the sequence fits TRBJ2-7 better, so the J call may be wrong. The CDR3 contains 14 residues. The germline V gene has CDR1 DFQATT and CDR2 SNEGSKA (reference sequence). CDR3 sequence reads: CSARLAGGTDEQYF. DNA of the CDR3: TGCAGTGCAAGACTAGCGGGAGGCACCGACGAGCAGTACTTC.

This clonotype was counted only a few times. This chain connects TRBV25-1 to TRBJ2-7; D call uncertain. The CDR3 is 12 amino acids. V shed 5 bases and J shed 2 bases, with 7 bases lying between them. The germline V gene encodes CDR1 MGHDK and CDR2 SYGVNS. The CDR3 DNA is TGTGCCAGCAGTTACGTGACCTACGAGCAGTACTTC. Translating gives CASSYVTYEQYF.

This CDR3 is CAWSVKLDIQYF. CDR3 nucleotides: TGTGCCTGGAGTGTAAAGTTAGACATTCAGTACTTC. The rearrangement links TRBV30 to TRBJ2-4; no firm D call. The germline V gene has CDR1 GTSNPN and CDR2 SVGIG (reference sequence). The CDR3 runs to 12 residues. The V end was cut by 0 bases, the J end by 8 bases, with 8 bases between.

The chain carries TRBV24-1 and TRBJ2-7; D might be TRBD1 (6 bases). The V end was cut by 4 bases, the J end by 9 bases, with 18 bases between. CDR1 and CDR2 (germline): KGHDR, SFDVKD. CDR3 size: 14 residues. As DNA, the CDR3 is TGTGCCACCAGTGAATATGGGACACTCTCTGGGCAGTACTTC. Amino acids: CATSEYGTLSGQYF.